The following is a T cell receptor beta chain sequence with its context. This receptor's antigen is unknown. A junction boundary mismatches the germline segment, possibly from a read error. The sample originates from a study of molecular identifiers for immune sequencing clone quantification (dated by TCRdb to 2016 to 2019). With regard to the full study: In a replicate experiment, RNA from roughly 20,000 or 100,000 naive CD8 T cells was split into five aliquots, four of which were sequenced. CD8 T cells were used in a methods study to benchmark molecular-identifier clustering-based TCR repertoire sequencing (MIDCIRS) and TCR RNA copy counting. The study at large found these results: Without barcode sub-clustering, chimeric consensus sequences inflated TCR diversity; chimeras reached as high as 47%. Spiked-in Jurkat TCR RNA (approximately 10 copies' worth), which is not part of the donor repertoire, was contained in the naive libraries. In CMV-specific effector cells, over 98% of molecules were held by clones above 20 RNA copies, whereas under 1% of molecules were held by such clones in naive cells. About 3 recovered TCR RNA copies per cell were obtained by modeling, versus roughly 10 by digital PCR, implying a capture efficiency of approximately 30%. A single cell's worth of spiked-in Jurkat TCR RNA was reported detectable even among under 1.3 million naive CD8 T cells. Identical TCR molecules sharing a barcode could cause highly expanded clone sizes to be underestimated.

From a lookup of the germline V gene, CDR1 and CDR2 are SQVTM and ANQGSEA. Measured from the cysteine to the phenylalanine, the CDR3 is 12 residues long. The retained sequence is limited to the CDR3, 36 bases, with the frame set at the first base. The library was obtained by PCR. The instrument given in TCRdb is NextSeq 500. Bulk TCR libraries were generated as previously described, with the TCR primers listed in Table S5 used. Total RNA was purified with the Qiagen AllPrep DNA/RNA kit. Reads from multiple sequencing runs of the same library were pooled before analysis. As for the authors' bioinformatics: Only reads with exact TCR constant sequence were kept, trimmed to 150 nt, and grouped by their 12-nt molecular barcodes. Reads inside each barcode group were sub-clustered using a 15% Levenshtein threshold, and a quality-weighted consensus sequence was constructed for each RNA molecule. Non-functional sequences were excluded, and lower-count sequences lying one edit away from another sequence were also excluded. Based on a fit of two negative binomial distributions, barcode sub-clusters having less than 20% of the maximum read count were discarded. TCRdb's own reprocessing of the public reads used fastp at Q25 and MiXCR and kept productive beta chains. Every entry covers one CDR3 protein and lists the most common genes and DNA from its rows. Here the V and J calls rest on TCRdb's processing, not on the authors' analysis. Within this sample are around 480,000 distinct CDR3 sequences, with 25% of them counted one time only. The top ten hold over 0.6% of the sample.

Naive CD8 T cell libraries were made from roughly 20,000 to 1,000,000 sorted cells using 10%, 30% or 50% of purified RNA. On a BD FACSAria II, naive CD8 T cells were FACS-sorted as CD8+CD4-CCR7+CD45RA+ and collected into RLT Plus buffer. Detection sensitivity was tested by spiking Jurkat RNA equal to some 10 TCR copies' worth into samples containing roughly 19,000-1,100,000 naive CD8 T cells. Enrichment of CD8 T cells was performed with RosetteSep CD8+ T Cell Enrichment Cocktail and Ficoll-Paque, after which ACK red cell lysis was carried out. The sample taken for sequencing was naive CD8+ T cells from blood, with Jurkat cell RNA spiked in. The cell subset or site label, as the study defines it: FACS-sorted CD8+CD4-CCR7+CD45RA+ naive T cells. The V and J genes are TRBV29-1 and TRBJ1-1; the junction holds 9 bases that match TRBD1. The TCR originated in a human donor in good health. Some libraries in this study had Jurkat cell RNA spiked in. The sequence in DNA is TGCAGCGTTGAAACAGGGGGCACTGAAGTTTTCTTT. Its translation reads: CSVETGGTEVFF.